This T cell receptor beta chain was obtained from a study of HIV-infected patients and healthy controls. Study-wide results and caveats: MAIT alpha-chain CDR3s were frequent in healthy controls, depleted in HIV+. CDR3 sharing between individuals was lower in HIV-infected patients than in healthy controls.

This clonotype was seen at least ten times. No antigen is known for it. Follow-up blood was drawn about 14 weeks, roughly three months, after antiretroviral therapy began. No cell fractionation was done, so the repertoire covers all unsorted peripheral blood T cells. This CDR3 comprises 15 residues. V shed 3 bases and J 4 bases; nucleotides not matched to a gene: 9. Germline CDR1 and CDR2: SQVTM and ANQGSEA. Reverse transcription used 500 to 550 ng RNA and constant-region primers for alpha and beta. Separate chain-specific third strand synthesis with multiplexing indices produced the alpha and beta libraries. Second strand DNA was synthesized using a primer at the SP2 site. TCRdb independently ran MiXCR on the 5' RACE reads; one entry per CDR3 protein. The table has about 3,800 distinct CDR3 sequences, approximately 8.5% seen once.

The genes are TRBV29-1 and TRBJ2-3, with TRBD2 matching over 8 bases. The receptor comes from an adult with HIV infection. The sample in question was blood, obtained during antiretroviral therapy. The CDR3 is CSVDGPGGAPDTQYF. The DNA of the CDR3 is TGCAGCGTTGATGGGCCGGGGGGGGCCCCAGATACGCAGTATTTT.